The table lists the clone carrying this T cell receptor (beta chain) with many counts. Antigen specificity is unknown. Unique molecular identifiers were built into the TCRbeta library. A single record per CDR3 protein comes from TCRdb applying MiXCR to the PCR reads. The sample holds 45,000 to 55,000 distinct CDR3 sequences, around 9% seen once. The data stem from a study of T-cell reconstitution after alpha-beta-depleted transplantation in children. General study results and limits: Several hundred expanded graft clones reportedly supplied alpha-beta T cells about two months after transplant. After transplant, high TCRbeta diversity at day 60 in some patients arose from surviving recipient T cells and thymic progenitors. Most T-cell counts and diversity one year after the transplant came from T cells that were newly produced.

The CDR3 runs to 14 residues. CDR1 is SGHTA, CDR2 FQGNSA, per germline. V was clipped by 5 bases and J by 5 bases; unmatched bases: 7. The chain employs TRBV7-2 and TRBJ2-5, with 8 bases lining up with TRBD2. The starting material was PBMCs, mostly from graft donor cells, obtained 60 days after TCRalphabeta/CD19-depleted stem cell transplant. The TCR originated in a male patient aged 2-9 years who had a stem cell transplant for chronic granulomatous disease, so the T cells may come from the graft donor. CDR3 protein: CASSPGLAAETQYF. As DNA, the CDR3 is TGTGCCAGCAGCCCCGGACTAGCTGCGGAGACCCAGTACTTC.